Listed below are T cell receptor beta chains from one sample, sequenced in a study of blood T cells in healthy people across ages. MiXCR, applied by TCRdb to the 5' RACE reads, yields one record per CDR3 protein. This sample has approximately 670,000 distinct CDR3 sequences, with about 43% found just once. Sequencing was done on a sample of blood. These receptors came from a man aged 80 or over in good health. Both conserved end residues are part of each CDR3. Each record gives: V gene, J gene, CDR3 protein.

V gene: TRBV4-3; J gene: TRBJ2-4; CDR3 protein: CASSQDCAKNIQYF
V gene: TRBV5-1; J gene: TRBJ2-2; CDR3 protein: CAGREQSVNTGELFF
V gene: TRBV14; J gene: TRBJ2-1; CDR3 protein: CASSHRTGSGSYNEQFF
V gene: TRBV3-1; J gene: TRBJ2-7; CDR3 protein: CASSQRTTYEQYF
V gene: TRBV20-1; J gene: TRBJ1-3; CDR3 protein: CSASGSRHSGNTIYF
V gene: TRBV10-3; J gene: TRBJ2-3; CDR3 protein: CAISEPGRGDTRYF
V gene: TRBV4-1; J gene: TRBJ2-7; CDR3 protein: CASSHKQGADAYEQYF
V gene: TRBV6-2/TRBV6-3; J gene: TRBJ2-1; CDR3 protein: CASSPMSGRAGEQFF
V gene: TRBV14; J gene: TRBJ1-1; CDR3 protein: CASSLAGMNTEAFF
V gene: TRBV6-2/TRBV6-3; J gene: TRBJ2-1; CDR3 protein: CASRSTGGWGNEQFF
V gene: TRBV3-1; J gene: TRBJ2-5; CDR3 protein: CASSHGETQYF
V gene: TRBV28; J gene: TRBJ2-1; CDR3 protein: CASSLGRRMYNEQFF
V gene: TRBV7-8; J gene: TRBJ1-1; CDR3 protein: CASSLAQVNTEAFF
V gene: TRBV29-1; J gene: TRBJ2-1; CDR3 protein: CSVATSGGSYNEQFF
V gene: TRBV20-1; J gene: TRBJ2-7; CDR3 protein: CSAFTGVEQYF
V gene: TRBV28; J gene: TRBJ2-7; CDR3 protein: CASSPRGLAGGLYEQYF
V gene: TRBV6-5; J gene: TRBJ2-7; CDR3 protein: CASSRDRASHEQYF
V gene: TRBV5-5; J gene: TRBJ2-5; CDR3 protein: CASSPLGGKQETQYF
V gene: TRBV23-1; J gene: TRBJ1-1; CDR3 protein: CASSQSGGGGHSNTEAFF
V gene: TRBV20-1; J gene: TRBJ2-7; CDR3 protein: CSVRAFLGLSYEQYF
V gene: TRBV18; J gene: TRBJ1-1; CDR3 protein: CASSPGRGNTEAFF
V gene: TRBV5-6; J gene: TRBJ2-1; CDR3 protein: CASSAPTSGASYNEQFF